Listed below are T cell receptor beta chains from one sample, sequenced in a study of cytomegalovirus exposure and HLA in healthy donors. Here immunoSEQ multiplex PCR was the method, and the copy in TCRdb shows in-frame clones only, minus some. The sample contains some 140,000 clones, about 70% of which appear only once. Sequenced material: PBMCs. These TCRs come from a man in his forties in good health and CMV-seronegative. CDR3s include the opening cysteine and the closing phenylalanine or tryptophan. D genes are given only for firm matches. Part of the rows lack a size; the others show once, few, many or a class for expanded clones.

J,D,size,V,DNA,CDR3
TRBJ1-1,NA,NA,TRBV15,TGTGCCACCAGCAGTTCGGGGGGGGCGGGCACTGAAGCTTTCTTT,CATSSSGGAGTEAFF
TRBJ1-1,TRBD1,few,TRBV19,TGTGCCACCGCGGGACAGGGATACACTGAAGCTTTCTTT,CATAGQGYTEAFF
TRBJ2-7,NA,NA,TRBV7-9,TGTGCCAGCAGCTTGGGGACTTACGAGCAGTACTTC,CASSLGTYEQYF
TRBJ2-6,NA,many,TRBV10-3,TGTGCCATCACTGACAGTCTCCTCTCTGGGGCCAACGTCCTGACTTTC,CAITDSLLSGANVLTF
TRBJ2-3,TRBD2,once,TRBV7-2,TGTGCCAGCAGCCTAGCTTCGGGAGGCCTCACAGATACGCAGTATTTT,CASSLASGGLTDTQYF
TRBJ2-7,TRBD1,few,TRBV11-2,TGTGCCAGCAGGGGGACAGGTTACTACGAGCAGTACTTC,CASRGTGYYEQYF
TRBJ2-7,TRBD1,NA,TRBV11-3,TGTGCCAGCAGCTTGGGACAGGAATCCTACGAGCAGTACTTC,CASSLGQESYEQYF
TRBJ2-1,NA,once,TRBV30,TGTGCCTGGAGTGGTGGGCAGGGTTGGAATGAGCAGTTCTTC,CAWSGGQGWNEQFF
TRBJ2-7,NA,once,TRBV6-1,TGTGCCAGCAGTGAAGGACTCCTCTACGAGCAGTACTTC,CASSEGLLYEQYF
TRBJ2-7,TRBD2,NA,TRBV6-5,TGTGCCAGCAGTTACGGCCGGGGGGCCTACGAGCAGTACTTC,CASSYGRGAYEQYF
TRBJ2-7,TRBD1,NA,TRBV5-6,TGTGCCAGCAGCTCTCTCCCGGGACAGGGGGGCGAGCAGTACTTC,CASSSLPGQGGEQYF
TRBJ2-5,NA,NA,TRBV5-1,TGCGCCAGCAGCGTACAAGTTGGCGGAGAGACCCAGTACTTC,CASSVQVGGETQYF
TRBJ2-5,TRBD2,NA,TRBV6-6,TGTGCCAGCAGGCCGGGGGGAAGAGAGACCCAGTACTTC,CASRPGGRETQYF
TRBJ2-3,TRBD2,NA,TRBV7-3,TGTGCCAGCAGCTTAAACGGGGGGGCGTATGATACGCAGTATTTT,CASSLNGGAYDTQYF
TRBJ2-7,NA,NA,TRBV7-9,TGTGCCAGCAGCTTAGGCGCTACAGGGAGCTACGAGCAGTACTTC,CASSLGATGSYEQYF
TRBJ1-4,TRBD1,many,TRBV7-9,TGTGCCAGCAGCCCCGGACAGGCAACTAATGAAAAACTGTTTTTT,CASSPGQATNEKLFF